One and the same sample provided the 11 T cell receptor beta chains below, sequenced in a study of T cells in Graves' hyperthyroidism and ophthalmopathy. Amplification yielded TCR beta CDR3 regions, with RNA transcripts as the source. A set of HTBI primers served as the primers for a first-round RT-PCR of the TCR CDR3. TCRdb independently ran MiXCR on the multiplex PCR reads; one entry per CDR3 protein. The sample comprises about 410,000 distinct CDR3 sequences, roughly 14% of which are singletons, and around 13% rests with the top ten. Material for sequencing was blood. The origin of the receptors is a young man with Graves' ophthalmopathy.

In this sample, this clonotype turned up many times. The chain couples TRBV28 to TRBJ2-7; the D gene is possibly TRBD2 (7 bases). The germline V and J ends were trimmed by 6 bases and 3 bases, with 21 bases remaining between them. The CDR3 runs to 16 residues. The germline V gene encodes CDR1 MDHEN and CDR2 SYDVKM. The DNA of the CDR3 is TGTGCCAGCAGCCCCCTAGGGAGGGGGGGGTACTACGAGCAGTACTTC. This codes for CASSPLGRGGYYEQYF.

The table lists this clonotype with a few counts. As DNA, the CDR3 is TGTGCCAGCAGTTTATTGGGGTCGGGCTATGGCTACACCTTC. It codes for CASSLLGSGYGYTF. The rearrangement uses TRBV27 and TRBJ1-2; D remains unclear. Trimming stripped 1 base from V and 4 bases from J, with 10 bases between. CDR3 length: 14 residues. Germline V CDR1 and CDR2: MNHEY, SMNVEV (reference sequence).

The CDR3 DNA sequence: TGCAGTGCCATGCCCGGGGTTAATGAAAAACTGTTTTTT. As protein: CSAMPGVNEKLFF. V is TRBV20-1 and J is TRBJ1-4, with D unclear. The CDR3 length is 13 residues. V lost 6 bases and J 4 bases, leaving 12 bases between the germline ends. Germline V gene data show CDR1 as DFQATT and CDR2 as SNEGSKA (reference sequence).

Only a few counts were recorded for this clonotype. The chain uses TRBV12-3 or TRBV12-4 and TRBJ2-3, with TRBD2 matching 7 bases. This CDR3 spans 15 amino acids. V was pared by 0 bases and J by 4 bases, with 4 bases of the junction left unmatched. CDR3 DNA sequence: TGTGCCAGCAGTTTAGCGGGGGGGTTCGCAGATACGCAGTATTTT. Translated: CASSLAGGFADTQYF.

Only a few counts were recorded for this clonotype. The chain employs TRBV11-2 and TRBJ1-4, with D tentatively TRBD1 (6 bases). The CDR3 covers 18 residues. CDR1 and CDR2 from the germline V gene are SGHAT and FQNNGV. V was pared by 4 bases and J by 5 bases, with 23 bases between. CDR3 nucleotide sequence: TGTGCCAGCAGCTCCCCTCGAGGGCACAGGGAGAGGAATGAAAAACTGTTTTTT. Protein: CASSSPRGHRERNEKLFF.

This clonotype was seen repeatedly, ten times or more. The chain joins TRBV28 to TRBJ2-7, with 10 positions matching TRBD1. J lost 4 bases, V lost 5 bases, and 14 bases had no gene match. The germline CDR1 and CDR2 sequences are MDHEN and SYDVKM. The CDR3 runs to 17 residues. Here the CDR3 DNA reads TGTGCCAGCAGTCTCCCCCTCCGGGACAGGGGACGGTACGAGCAGTACTTC. Protein sequence: CASSLPLRDRGRYEQYF. Combining the CDR3 with reference TRBV28 and TRBJ2-7 gives the whole variable domain DVKVTQSSRYLVKRTGEKVFLECVQDMDHENMFWYRQDPGLGLRLIYFSYDVKMKEKGDIPEGYSVSREKKERFSLILESASTNQTSMYLCASSLPLRDRGRYEQYFGPGTRLTVT.

The chain links TRBV7-6 to TRBJ1-1, with 7 bases that match TRBD1. The CDR3 sequence is 16 residues long. With 1 base clipped from V and 4 bases from J, the junction kept 9 bases outside the gene matches. In germline, CDR1 is SGHVS, CDR2 FNYEAQ. The CDR3 DNA is TGTGCCAGCAGCTTAGGGCAGGGGGTGGTAGGCACTGAAGCTTTCTTT. It translates to CASSLGQGVVGTEAFF.

The sample holds many counts of this clonotype. The V and J genes are TRBV24-1 and TRBJ2-5, with unresolved D. V lost 3 bases and J 4 bases, leaving 11 bases between the germline ends. The germline V gene encodes CDR1 KGHDR and CDR2 SFDVKD. The CDR3 covers 14 residues. The CDR3 loop reads CATSDQQVGETQYF. The CDR3 nucleotides are TGTGCCACCAGTGATCAGCAGGTGGGAGAGACCCAGTACTTC.

This clonotype was observed many times. The chain links TRBV27 to TRBJ1-5; D is unclear. Germline CDR1 MNHEY, CDR2 SMNVEV (reference sequence). The CDR3 spans 18 residues. V was pared by 6 bases and J by 0 bases, with 21 bases between. CDR3: CASSLRAQDGYSNQPQHF. CDR3 DNA: TGTGCCAGCAGCCTCCGGGCCCAGGACGGGTATAGCAATCAGCCCCAGCATTTT.

The rearrangement joins TRBV29-1 to TRBJ2-7, with D maybe TRBD1 (6 bases). The CDR3 runs to 14 residues. Germline CDR1 is SQVTM and CDR2 is ANQGSEA. The V and J ends lost 0 bases and 3 bases respectively, with 12 bases between them. DNA of the CDR3: TGCAGCGTTGAAGATCCTGACAGGAGCTACGAGCAGTACTTC. It is translated as CSVEDPDRSYEQYF.

This clonotype appeared many times. The genes are TRBV5-1 and TRBJ2-7; D tentatively fits TRBD1 or TRBD2 (6 bases each). Trimming took off 1 base at V and 5 bases at J, with 13 bases between the two ends. CDR1 and CDR2 from the germline V gene are SGHRS and YFSETQ. CDR3 length: 14 residues. The CDR3 loop reads CASSLRGARDEQYF. The CDR3 bases are TGCGCCAGCAGCTTGAGGGGGGCTAGGGACGAGCAGTACTTC. Supplemented by reference TRBV5-1 and TRBJ2-7, the full variable domain reads KAGVTQTPRYLIKTRGQQVTLSCSPISGHRSVSWYQQTPGQGLQFLFEYFSETQRNKGNFPGRFSGRQFSNSRSEMNVSTLELGDSALYLCASSLRGARDEQYFGPGTRLTVT.